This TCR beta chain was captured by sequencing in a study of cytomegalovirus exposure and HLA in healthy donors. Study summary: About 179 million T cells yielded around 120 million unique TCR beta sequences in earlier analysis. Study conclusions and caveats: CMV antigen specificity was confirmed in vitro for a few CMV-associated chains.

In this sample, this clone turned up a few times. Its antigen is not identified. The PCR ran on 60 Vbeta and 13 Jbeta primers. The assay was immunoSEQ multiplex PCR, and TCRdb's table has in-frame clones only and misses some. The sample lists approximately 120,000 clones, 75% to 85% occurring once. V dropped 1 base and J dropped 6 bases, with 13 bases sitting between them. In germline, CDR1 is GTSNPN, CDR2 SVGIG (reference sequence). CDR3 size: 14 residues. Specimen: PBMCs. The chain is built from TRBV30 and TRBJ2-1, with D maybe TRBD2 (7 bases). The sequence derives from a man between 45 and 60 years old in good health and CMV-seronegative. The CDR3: CAWSAGEGSNEQFF. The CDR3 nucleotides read TGTGCCTGGAGTGCAGGGGAGGGGTCCAATGAGCAGTTCTTC.